A single sample is the source of the 12 T cell receptor beta chains below, sequenced in a study of type 1 regulatory T cells. These receptors' targets are unknown. TCRdb passed the reads through MiXCR, listing each CDR3 protein once. This sample has about 59,000 distinct CDR3 sequences, with over 50% found just once. Sample: cultured non-Tr1 T cells, either the whole culture or a sorted T cell fraction (not recorded which). The receptor set was obtained from a human donor in good health.

DNA for the CDR3: TGTGCCAGTACCCCTGGTAGCGGATACAATGAGCAGTTCTTC. It is translated as CASTPGSGYNEQFF. The rearrangement uses TRBV19 and TRBJ2-1; possibly TRBD2 for D (6 bases). Trimming stripped 7 bases from V and 4 bases from J, with 14 bases between. Germline V gives CDR1 LNHDA, CDR2 SQIVND (reference sequence). The CDR3 spans 14 residues.

The CDR3 sequence is CASSPGTSNEQFF. CDR3 DNA: TGCGCCAGCAGCCCCGGGACTAGCAATGAGCAGTTCTTC. The chain is built from TRBV5-1 and TRBJ2-1; TRBD2 aligns across 8 bases. Germline V lookup: CDR1 SGHRS, CDR2 YFSETQ. Unmatched junction bases numbered 3, after V lost 4 bases and J lost 6 bases. The CDR3 totals 13 residues.

This chain joins TRBV6-2 or TRBV6-3 and TRBJ2-7, with 9 bases identical to TRBD2. The trim removed 7 bases at V and 3 bases at J, leaving 10 bases unmatched. The CDR3 runs to 15 residues. Germline V gives CDR1 MNHEY, CDR2 SVGEGT. The CDR3 is CASTYRLAGHYEQYF. DNA of the CDR3: TGTGCCAGCACCTACCGGCTAGCGGGACACTACGAGCAGTACTTC.

The table lists this clonotype with a few counts. J is TRBJ2-2 and V is TRBV12-3 or TRBV12-4, with TRBD2 as a possible D gene (6 bases). The CDR3 consists of 15 residues. With 6 bases removed from V and 1 base from J, the gap between germline ends came to 12 bases. CDR3 sequence reads: CASSPHSGNTGELFF. CDR3 in DNA: TGTGCCAGCAGCCCACATAGCGGGAACACCGGGGAGCTGTTTTTT.

The chain has TRBV7-2 and TRBJ2-2; 8 bases fit TRBD2. CDR3 size: 15 residues. Germline loops: CDR1 SGHTA, CDR2 FQGNSA. J was trimmed by 3 bases and V by 5 bases; bases with no gene match: 5. The CDR3 nucleotides are TGTGCCAGCAGCCCCAGACTAGCGCACACCGGGGAGCTGTTTTTT. It codes for CASSPRLAHTGELFF.

The chain has TRBV5-1 and TRBJ1-4; the match to TRBD1 covers 7 bases. The CDR3 has 14 amino acids. CDR1 and CDR2 (germline): SGHRS, YFSETQ. The V gene end was trimmed by 6 bases and the J gene end by 5 bases; junction bases not matched to a gene: 7. In DNA form, the CDR3 reads TGCGCCAGCACTACGGACAGGACGAATGAAAAACTGTTTTTT. This gives the protein CASTTDRTNEKLFF.

This rearrangement joins TRBV7-2 to TRBJ2-1; D is possibly TRBD1 (6 bases). The CDR3 contains 14 residues. The germline CDR1 and CDR2 sequences are SGHTA and FQGNSA. The V and J ends lost 1 base and 5 bases respectively, with 9 bases between them. For the CDR3, the DNA is TGTGCCAGCAGCTTAGGCAGGGGACACAATGAGCAGTTCTTC. Translated: CASSLGRGHNEQFF.

This chain joins TRBV30 and TRBJ2-1; D gene unclear. The ends were cut back, 1 base at V and 0 bases at J, with 7 bases in the middle. CDR1 is GTSNPN, CDR2 SVGIG, per germline (reference sequence). The CDR3 totals 14 residues. The CDR3 nucleotides read TGTGCCTGGAGTGGGCTCGACTCCTACAATGAGCAGTTCTTC. Its translation is CAWSGLDSYNEQFF.

Comments on this clonotype: An end of the junction differs from the germline gene, which may be a read error. The chain employs TRBV7-2 and TRBJ2-5, with a tentative D call TRBD2 (5 bases). The germline V gene has CDR1 SGHTA and CDR2 FQGNSA. This CDR3 spans 15 amino acids. The CDR3 loop reads CASSPSGWIQETQYF. CDR3 nucleotide sequence: TGCGCCAGCAGCCCCTCGGGATGGATACAAGAGACCCAGTACTTC.

The chain combines TRBV27 with TRBJ2-7, with D maybe TRBD2 (7 bases). Germline V gene sequence: CDR1 MNHEY, CDR2 SMNVEV (reference sequence). The ends were cut back, 3 bases at V and 7 bases at J, with 25 bases in the middle. The CDR3 has 17 amino acids. DNA for the CDR3: TGTGCCAGCAGTTTTGGCCGGGGGGCCACAGGCTCGGGAGAGCAGTACTTC. Translating gives CASSFGRGATGSGEQYF.

This chain joins TRBV6-5 and TRBJ1-2; 9 nucleotides agree with TRBD1. The CDR3 contains 16 residues. From germline, CDR1 is MNHEY and CDR2 SVGAGI. The V gene end was trimmed by 8 bases and the J gene end by 4 bases; junction bases not matched to a gene: 14. The CDR3 here is CASQDRGAGYGYGYTF. CDR3 DNA: TGTGCCAGCCAGGACAGGGGAGCCGGCTACGGCTATGGCTACACCTTC.

In this sample, this clonotype turned up a few times. The chain employs TRBV20-1 and TRBJ2-2; TRBD2 is a possible D gene (6 bases). From germline, CDR1 is DFQATT and CDR2 SNEGSKA (reference sequence). V lost 7 bases, J lost 0 bases, and 12 bases lay in between. The CDR3 has 14 residues. The CDR3 DNA reads as TGCAGTGGCCGAAAGCGGGCGAACACCGGGGAGCTGTTTTTT. This sequence encodes CSGRKRANTGELFF.